This TCR beta chain is drawn from a study of beta chain features in type 1 diabetes. This clone was counted a single time. As yet, its antigen is unknown. General observations from the study: PCR may have favored shorter templates equally in patients and controls.

There are 15 residues in the CDR3. Germline V gives CDR1 MNHEY, CDR2 SVGAGI. With V trimmed by 10 bases and J by 4 bases, 14 bases remained unmatched. The investigators reverse transcribed all of the isolated RNA, so they sequenced expressed TCRB transcripts. The protocol was immunoSEQ multiplex PCR, while the TCRdb copy is restricted to in-frame clones and leaves out a portion. The sample carries roughly 500,000 clones, roughly 10% recorded once. The sequence came from a woman between 18 and 29 years old in good health. Sequencing was done on a sample of naive CD4+ T cells from blood. This rearrangement joins TRBV6-5 to TRBJ2-5; 8 bases align to TRBD1. The CDR3 DNA is TGTGCCACGAAGGGAGGTCAGGGGGCCGGAGAGACCCAGTACTTC. As protein: CATKGGQGAGETQYF.